Listed below are T cell receptor beta chains from one sample, sequenced in a study of cytomegalovirus exposure and HLA in healthy donors. Measured with immunoSEQ multiplex PCR; TCRdb has only the in-frame clones, and not every one. Among fewer than 200,000 clones, 60% to 85% were seen once, and the ten largest hold about 7.9%. The sequenced sample was PBMCs. The origin of the receptors is a male donor in good health and CMV-seropositive. The CDR3 runs from the conserved cysteine through the conserved F or W. D genes are given only for firm matches. Not every row has a clone size; where given, it reads once, few, many or a size class.

j_gene | v_gene | abundance | d_gene | CDR3aa | CDR3nt
TRBJ1-1 | TRBV9 | once | - | CASSVGEGPGTEAFF | TGTGCCAGCAGCGTAGGTGAGGGCCCTGGCACTGAAGCTTTCTTT
TRBJ2-3 | TRBV5-8 | - | TRBD1 | CASSLVGTGATDTQYF | TGCGCCAGCAGCTTGGTAGGGACAGGGGCTACAGATACGCAGTATTTT
TRBJ2-2 | TRBV7-9 | - | - | CSSSLASEELFF | TGTTCCAGCAGCTTAGCGTCAGAGGAGCTGTTTTTT
TRBJ2-7 | TRBV30 | once | TRBD1 | CAWNQQGWDYEQYF | TGTGCCTGGAACCAACAGGGGTGGGATTACGAGCAGTACTTC
TRBJ1-1 | TRBV6-5 | - | - | CASSYSRARTEAFF | TGTGCCAGCAGTTACTCGAGGGCGAGGACTGAAGCTTTCTTT
TRBJ2-2 | TRBV7-3 | - | TRBD1 | CASSPSGQGAGTGELFF | TGTGCCAGCAGCCCATCGGGACAGGGGGCTGGCACCGGGGAGCTGTTTTTT
TRBJ1-5 | TRBV2 | - | - | CASNQANQPQHF | TGTGCCAGCAATCAGGCCAATCAGCCCCAGCATTTT
TRBJ1-1 | TRBV7-9 | - | TRBD1 | CASSAGTGTEAFF | TGTGCCAGCAGCGCCGGGACAGGGACTGAAGCTTTCTTT
TRBJ1-2 | TRBV13 | - | TRBD1 | CASSLRDRVGYTF | TGTGCCAGCAGTCTCCGGGACAGGGTCGGCTACACCTTC
TRBJ2-5 | TRBV27 | - | TRBD1 | CASKRTGARETQYF | TGTGCCAGCAAACGGACAGGTGCGAGAGAGACCCAGTACTTC
TRBJ1-5 | TRBV7-7 | once | TRBD1 | CASSLGGDRGDNQPQHF | TGTGCTAGCAGCTTAGGCGGGGACAGGGGTGACAATCAGCCCCAGCATTTT
TRBJ2-2 | TRBV9 | - | TRBD2 | CASGSSRTGTSILSNTGELFF | TGTGCCAGCGGGAGTAGCCGAACCGGGACTAGCATACTCTCGAACACCGGGGAGCTGTTTTTT
TRBJ1-6 | TRBV2 | - | TRBD1 | CASSEGTGISPLHF | TGTGCCAGCAGTGAGGGGACAGGGATTTCACCCCTCCACTTT
TRBJ1-2 | TRBV7-9 | - | - | CASSLGRVDGYTF | TGTGCCAGCAGCTTAGGCAGGGTTGATGGCTACACCTTC
TRBJ1-5 | TRBV5-5 | - | - | CASSLDIPVNQPQHF | TGTGCCAGCAGCTTGGATATCCCCGTCAATCAGCCCCAGCATTTT
TRBJ1-2 | TRBV29-1 | - | - | CSVEDLRLVYGYTF | TGCAGCGTTGAAGATCTCCGGTTGGTCTATGGCTACACCTTC
TRBJ2-2 | TRBV2 | - | - | CASSDTTGELFF | TGTGCCAGCAGCGACACCACCGGGGAGCTGTTTTTT
TRBJ1-4 | TRBV6-6 | - | - | CASNPPGQGHEKLFF | TGTGCCAGCAACCCCCCCGGGCAGGGACACGAAAAACTGTTTTTT
TRBJ2-5 | TRBV7-8 | - | TRBD1 | CASSLRQGVRTQYF | TGTGCCAGCAGCTTAAGGCAGGGGGTTAGGACCCAGTACTTC
TRBJ2-3 | TRBV9 | - | TRBD2 | CASSAIGEGAPERGISTDTQYF | TGTGCCAGCAGCGCAATAGGCGAAGGGGCGCCGGAGCGGGGGATTAGCACAGATACGCAGTATTTT
TRBJ2-5 | TRBV5-1 | - | - | CASSFGRGSPETQYF | TGCGCCAGCAGCTTCGGCCGGGGTTCACCGGAGACCCAGTACTTC
TRBJ1-1 | TRBV9 | - | - | CASSVRGDGGTEAFF | TGTGCCAGCAGCGTGAGAGGAGACGGGGGCACTGAAGCTTTCTTT
TRBJ2-1 | TRBV29-1 | - | TRBD1 | CSVQDSGTGLYNEQFF | TGCAGCGTCCAAGATTCCGGGACAGGGCTATACAATGAGCAGTTCTTC
TRBJ1-1 | TRBV4-3 | - | - | CASSQDFILRAEAFF | TGCGCCAGCAGCCAAGATTTTATATTGAGGGCTGAAGCTTTCTTT
TRBJ2-5 | TRBV6-5 | - | - | CASSYSAVAETQYF | TGTGCCAGCAGTTATTCAGCGGTAGCAGAGACCCAGTACTTC
TRBJ2-3 | TRBV14 | - | - | CASSPLTGLSTDTQYF | TGTGCCAGCAGCCCTCTGACAGGCCTTAGCACAGATACGCAGTATTTT
TRBJ1-1 | TRBV10-1 | - | - | CASSDAQGMNTEAFF | TGCGCCAGCAGTGATGCCCAGGGTATGAACACTGAAGCTTTCTTT
TRBJ1-1 | TRBV10-2 | - | - | CASGGQTNTEAFF | TGCGCCAGCGGAGGACAGACGAACACTGAAGCTTTCTTT
TRBJ1-4 | TRBV30 | few | TRBD1 | CAWSQGQGISEKLFF | TGTGCCTGGAGTCAAGGACAGGGGATAAGTGAAAAACTGTTTTTT
TRBJ1-1 | TRBV10-1 | - | - | CASQGQDYTEAFF | TGCGCCAGCCAGGGGCAGGACTACACTGAAGCTTTCTTT
TRBJ2-2 | TRBV9 | - | - | CASSAPTGWHTGELFF | TGTGCCAGCAGCGCGCCAACAGGATGGCACACCGGGGAGCTGTTTTTT
TRBJ1-2 | TRBV7-2 | few | TRBD1 | CASSLDRGHGYTF | TGTGCCAGCAGCTTGGACAGGGGGCATGGCTACACCTTC
TRBJ1-2 | TRBV2 | - | - | CASSLGGYGYTF | TGTGCCAGCAGTCTCGGGGGCTATGGCTACACCTTC
TRBJ2-7 | TRBV7-3 | - | - | CASSSSGASEQYF | TGTGCCAGCAGCTCCTCAGGGGCGAGCGAGCAGTACTTC
TRBJ2-7 | TRBV7-9 | - | - | CASSLGRYEQYF | TGTGCCAGCAGCTTGGGGAGGTACGAGCAGTACTTC
TRBJ1-2 | TRBV5-6 | - | - | CASSLRGGWHYGYTF | TGTGCCAGCAGCTTACGGGGGGGATGGCACTATGGCTACACCTTC
TRBJ2-5 | TRBV6-1 | once | TRBD2 | CASSDGGRGGGETQYF | TGTGCCAGCAGTGACGGGGGGCGGGGGGGCGGAGAGACCCAGTACTTC
TRBJ1-5 | TRBV19 | - | - | CASSTYDGGQPQHF | TGTGCCAGTAGTACGTATGACGGAGGCCAGCCCCAGCATTTT
TRBJ2-3 | TRBV7-2 | few | TRBD2 | CASSVRLAGGNTQYF | TGTGCCAGCAGCGTTCGATTAGCGGGGGGCAATACGCAGTATTTT
TRBJ2-7 | TRBV27 | - | TRBD1 | CASSPGTGGHEQYF | TGTGCCAGCTCTCCCGGGACAGGGGGCCACGAGCAGTACTTC
TRBJ2-5 | TRBV5-1 | - | TRBD1 | CASSPGQQETQYF | TGCGCCAGCAGCCCGGGACAGCAAGAGACCCAGTACTTC
TRBJ2-2 | TRBV29-1 | - | - | CSVSGTSNTGELFF | TGCAGCGTCTCCGGGACTTCGAACACCGGGGAGCTGTTTTTT
TRBJ1-5 | TRBV18 | - | TRBD1 | CASSITSQQGAGPQHF | TGTGCCAGCTCCATAACCTCCCAACAGGGGGCCGGGCCCCAGCATTTT
TRBJ2-7 | TRBV6-1 | - | - | CASSDGEGGGYEQYF | TGTGCCAGCAGTGACGGGGAGGGGGGTGGCTACGAGCAGTACTTC
TRBJ1-3 | TRBV6-1 | - | - | CASRLDYSGNTIYF | TGTGCCAGCAGGCTTGACTACTCTGGAAACACCATATATTTT
TRBJ1-2 | TRBV11-2 | once | TRBD1 | CASRADRADGYTF | TGTGCCAGCAGAGCCGACAGGGCAGATGGCTACACCTTC
TRBJ1-2 | TRBV19 | - | TRBD1 | CASSAPGQGYGYTF | TGTGCCAGTAGTGCCCCCGGACAGGGGTATGGCTACACCTTC
TRBJ1-3 | TRBV14 | - | - | CASSQHSFGRAGNTIYF | TGTGCCAGCAGCCAACACTCCTTTGGCAGGGCTGGAAACACCATATATTTT
TRBJ1-2 | TRBV4-2 | once | - | CASSQAPTGDYGYTF | TGTGCCAGCAGCCAAGCCCCAACGGGAGACTATGGCTACACCTTC
TRBJ1-2 | TRBV4-1 | - | TRBD1 | CASSQDLDRETVYTF | TGCGCCAGCAGCCAAGATCTGGACAGGGAGACTGTCTACACCTTC
TRBJ2-5 | TRBV2 | - | - | CASSSTLADQETQYF | TGTGCCAGCAGTTCGACTTTAGCGGATCAAGAGACCCAGTACTTC
TRBJ1-5 | TRBV27 | - | - | CASSEAEARGQPQHF | TGTGCCAGCAGTGAGGCCGAGGCCCGGGGTCAGCCCCAGCATTTT
TRBJ1-1 | TRBV7-6 | - | - | CASSPQGRNTEAFF | TGTGCCAGCAGCCCCCAGGGGAGGAACACTGAAGCTTTCTTT
TRBJ1-4 | TRBV9 | - | TRBD1 | CASSSQGAPGEKLFF | TGTGCCAGCAGTTCCCAGGGGGCTCCCGGGGAAAAACTGTTTTTT
TRBJ2-2 | TRBV7-6 | - | - | CASSLAESKTGELFF | TGTGCCAGCAGCTTAGCGGAGTCTAAGACCGGGGAGCTGTTTTTT